This T cell receptor beta chain was retrieved from a study of monozygotic twins with inflammatory bowel disease (dated by TCRdb to between 2018 and 2020). The study in broad terms: In total, approximately 28 monozygotic twin pairs made up the full study: 19 Danish pairs, all IBD-discordant, plus nine German pairs, of which four were IBD-concordant and five were IBD-discordant. Each individual had, on average, about 151 000 unique TCRalpha sequences and 181 000 unique TCRbeta sequences available for analysis. The search for disease-associated traits relied mainly on comparing IBD patients with their genetically identical healthy co-twins within discordant pairs.

Concerning this clonotype: This receptor's antigen is unknown.

The CDR3 runs 14 residues from the cysteine to the phenylalanine. No DNA is given. According to the germline V gene, CDR1 reads SGDLS and CDR2 reads YYNGEE. Overall study results and their limits: Repertoire similarity did not differ between concordant and discordant twins, which could be due to limited statistical power. No single strong signal or clonotype linked to IBD turned up in the results, so the idea that one exists was not supported. Compared with healthy twins, IBD patients had fewer clonotypes in common with other individuals, a difference most pronounced in patients showing signs of disease activity. IBD patients had lower TCRbeta repertoire diversity, measured by the inverse Simpson index, than their healthy co-twins. Because patients were on differing immunosuppressive treatments, the repertoires may have picked up extra background noise and inter-individual variability. The analysis was unable to tell apart different T cell subtypes.

An approximately 2.3 ml peripheral blood sample was drawn into PAXgene tubes per donor and stored at -80°C. Without T cell sorting, total RNA was isolated from whole blood using the PAXgene blood miRNA kit on an automated QIAcube. Peripheral blood from monozygotic twin pairs who were concordant or discordant for inflammatory bowel disease underwent deep TCRalpha and TCRbeta repertoire profiling using unique molecular barcoding. Smoking habits were recorded for all twin pairs, and individuals were classified as current, former or never smokers. The library was generated by 5' RACE. Preparation of each TCR library used around 3,500 ng of total RNA. cDNA was synthesized with SMARTScribe reverse transcriptase in eight separate reactions per sample. During cDNA synthesis, template switching was used to introduce unique molecular identifiers that contained a 6-nucleotide sample barcode. Amplification of TCRalpha and TCRbeta cDNA involved two nested PCRs of 16 and 9 cycles, and each PCR was followed by bead purification. Before amplification, the cDNA was treated with uracil DNA-glycosylase and purified using the QIAquick PCR purification kit. In the second PCR, Illumina TruSeq-compatible adapters and sample-specific barcodes were added. TapeStation and Qubit were used to check library quality and concentration, and about 5.2 ng of each library went into the pool. The pooled libraries were sequenced with 2 x 100 bp reads and custom sequencing primers on an Illumina HiSeq2500 single-index Rapid Run. For the original study's pipeline: PCR and sequencing errors were corrected by UMI-based consensus assembly using MiGEC version 1.2.6. MiXCR version 2.1.1 was used for V(D)J alignment, clonotype assembly and CDR3 extraction. To normalise gene usage, clonotype sharing and MAIT/NKT TCR abundance, the analysis used the top 1000, 10 000 and 20 000 clonotypes per sample. After downsampling to 27 000 UMIs, diversity was calculated as the inverse Simpson index using the vegan R package. Paired Mann-Whitney U tests on discordant twin pairs were used, with Benjamini-Hochberg multiple-testing correction. TCRdb reprocessed the reads; each CDR3 protein sequence makes one entry, and DNA is unavailable. The V and J calls follow TCRdb's processing rather than the paper's. The sample table gives about 300,000 distinct CDR3 sequences. The biggest ten clones account for 5.6% of the sample.

The sequence came from a human donor with ulcerative colitis or Crohn's disease, or a healthy co-twin of an affected twin (not recorded which). This receptor chain uses TRBV9 and TRBJ2-4; the TCRdb call, TRBD1, lacks DNA for checking. The sequenced sample consisted of blood. This receptor has the CDR3 CASSVTGLGNIQYF.